This T cell receptor (beta chain) was obtained from a study of T-cell memory formation after mild COVID-19. Looking at the study overall: Largely, the TCR clusters proved donor specific. Findings of the study overall: Mainly in CM and EM were contracting CD4+ clones; CD8+ were in EMRA. Some clones that responded turned up in pre-infection memory, which suggests that cross-reactive memory joined in.

Constant-segment primers and 5'RACE yielded cDNA libraries for TCR alpha and TCR beta, each carrying sample barcodes and UMIs. TCRdb recomputed calls from the 5' RACE reads with MiXCR, one row per CDR3 protein. The sample consists of about 600,000 distinct CDR3 sequences, about 20% of them appearing once. To note about this clonotype: As yet, its antigen is unknown.

Trimming removed 3 bases from V and 9 bases from J, with 7 bases in between. The germline CDR1 and CDR2 sequences are SGHKS and YYEKEE (reference sequence). This CDR3 region has 11 residues. This sequence was found in an adult woman who had mild COVID-19 (a few samples of this study predate the infection). Cell type and time point are not known. This chain joins TRBV5-5 and TRBJ2-1; D gene ambiguous. Sequencing was performed on PBMCs or a T cell subset sorted from them (not recorded which). CDR3 protein: CASSSAAEQFF. CDR3 sequence (DNA): TGTGCCAGCAGCTCGGCGGCTGAGCAGTTCTTC. Complete variable domain (other parts from reference TRBV5-5 and TRBJ2-1): DAGVTQSPTHLIKTRGQQVTLRCSPISGHKSVSWYQQVLGQGPQFIFQYYEKEERGRGNFPDRFSARQFPNYSSELNVNALLLGDSALYLCASSSAAEQFFGPGTRLTVL.